This T cell receptor (beta chain) was documented in a study of human T cells and chemical hapten exposure. Trimming removed 3 bases at V and 0 bases at J, with 14 bases between. CDR1 DFQATT and CDR2 SNEGSKA come from the germline V gene (reference sequence). The CDR3 spans 15 residues. The sample's time point: healthy volunteer bleed at 2 weeks. Researchers extracted total RNA from unfractionated whole blood. This clonotype was counted many times. TCRdb reprocessed the RACE reads via MiXCR and lists one record per CDR3 protein. The sample has roughly 130,000 distinct CDR3 sequences; approximately 9.1% are singletons.

The receptor comes from a male donor in good health. Some clones in this sample may be carry-over from other donors' samples. Source material: whole blood. The chain carries TRBV20-1 and TRBJ1-1, with a tentative D call TRBD1 (5 bases). CDR3 loop: CSASGVGVMNTEAFF. In DNA, the CDR3 is TGCAGTGCTAGTGGTGTAGGGGTCATGAACACTGAAGCTTTCTTT.